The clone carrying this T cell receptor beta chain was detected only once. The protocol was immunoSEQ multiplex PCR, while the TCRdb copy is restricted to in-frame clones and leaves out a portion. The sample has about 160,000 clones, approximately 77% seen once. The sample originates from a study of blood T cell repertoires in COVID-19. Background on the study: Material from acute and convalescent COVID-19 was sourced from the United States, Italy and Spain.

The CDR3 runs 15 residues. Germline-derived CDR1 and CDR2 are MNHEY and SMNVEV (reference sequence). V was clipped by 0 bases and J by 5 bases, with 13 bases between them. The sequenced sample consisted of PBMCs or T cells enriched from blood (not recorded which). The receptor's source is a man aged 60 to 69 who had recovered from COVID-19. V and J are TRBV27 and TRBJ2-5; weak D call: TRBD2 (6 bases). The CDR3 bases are TGTGCCAGCAGTTTATCGCCGGGAGTCGGGGAGACCCAGTACTTC. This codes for CASSLSPGVGETQYF.